Listed below are T cell receptor beta chains from one sample, sequenced in a study of post-analysis software for immune sequencing data. TCRdb reprocessed the PCR reads with MiXCR, giving one entry per CDR3 protein. Of approximately 400,000 distinct CDR3 sequences in the sample, roughly 38% were seen once. The sample was blood. The origin of the receptors is a girl aged 5-17 years with multiple sclerosis. Both conserved end residues are part of each CDR3. A D gene is named only where the DNA matches it firmly. Size values are once, few and many counts, or a class for expanded clones, and some rows have none.

>14|TRBV7-2|few|TRBD2|TRBJ2-7
CASSFWGGSYEQYF
TGTGCCAGCAGCTTTTGGGGGGGGTCCTACGAGCAGTACTTC
>15|TRBV6-1|many|.|TRBJ2-7
CASSPRTGMNYEQYF
TGTGCCAGCAGTCCTCGTACAGGGATGAACTACGAGCAGTACTTC
>16|TRBV12-3/TRBV12-4|.|.|TRBJ1-2
CASSFSPGGGGYGYTF
TGTGCCAGCAGTTTTTCGCCGGGGGGGGGAGGCTATGGCTACACCTTC
>14|TRBV20-1|few|.|TRBJ2-6
CSARAETGANVLTF
TGCAGTGCTAGAGCGGAAACTGGGGCCAACGTCCTGACTTTC
>16|TRBV7-2|.|TRBD1|TRBJ1-2
CASSFSGQGADYGYTF
TGTGCCAGCAGCTTTTCGGGACAGGGGGCGGACTATGGCTACACCTTC
>16|TRBV12-3/TRBV12-4|.|.|TRBJ2-1
CASSGVGRVNRDEQFF
TGTGCCAGCAGTGGGGTGGGCAGGGTGAATCGGGATGAGCAGTTCTTC
>15|TRBV6-2/TRBV6-3|many|TRBD2|TRBJ2-5
CASTRGGGRLETQYF
TGTGCCAGCACCCGCGGCGGGGGGCGGCTGGAGACCCAGTACTTC
>14|TRBV6-6|.|.|TRBJ2-1
CASRDPGMYNEQFF
TGTGCCAGCAGGGATCCCGGGATGTACAATGAGCAGTTCTTC
>16|TRBV25-1|few|TRBD1|TRBJ1-2
CASSGPPGTGGNGYTF
TGTGCCAGCAGTGGCCCGCCCGGGACAGGGGGCAATGGCTACACCTTC
>13|TRBV7-2|.|TRBD1|TRBJ2-2
CASSFTGAGELFF
TGTGCCAGCAGCTTCACAGGGGCCGGGGAGCTGTTTTTT
>13|TRBV12-3/TRBV12-4|few|TRBD2|TRBJ2-1
CASTRGGYNEQFF
TGTGCCAGCACCCGGGGGGGCTACAATGAGCAGTTCTTC
>11|TRBV6-1|.|.|TRBJ1-5
CASRRFEDKHF
TGTGCCAGCAGGAGGTTCGAAGACAAGCATTTT
>17|TRBV6-1|.|TRBD2|TRBJ2-5
CASSNTGLAGSQETQYF
TGTGCCAGCAGCAACACGGGACTAGCGGGATCCCAAGAGACCCAGTACTTC
>15|TRBV28|.|.|TRBJ1-2
CASSKPGLANYGYTF
TGTGCCAGCAGCAAGCCGGGTCTAGCTAACTATGGCTACACCTTC
>15|TRBV6-5|few|TRBD1|TRBJ2-1
CASTKSWTGTNEQFF
TGTGCCAGCACGAAATCTTGGACAGGTACGAATGAGCAGTTCTTC
>15|TRBV29-1|.|.|TRBJ2-3
CSARGVYAAPDTQYF
TGCAGCGCAAGGGGGGTCTATGCGGCGCCAGATACGCAGTATTTT
>16|TRBV27|.|.|TRBJ1-5
CASSLVGGYSNQPQHF
TGTGCCAGCAGTTTAGTCGGGGGATATAGCAATCAGCCCCAGCATTTT
>15|TRBV25-1|few|.|TRBJ2-4
CASSGLGVAKNIQYF
TGTGCCAGCAGTGGGCTGGGCGTTGCCAAAAACATTCAGTACTTC
>13|TRBV4-1|.|.|TRBJ1-2
CASSQAAYYGYTF
TGCGCCAGCAGCCAGGCGGCCTACTATGGCTACACCTTC
>15|TRBV6-2/TRBV6-3|few|TRBD2|TRBJ2-7
CASTPTGLATFEQYF
TGTGCCAGCACCCCCACGGGACTAGCTACGTTCGAGCAGTACTTC
>14|TRBV29-1|few|TRBD2|TRBJ2-1
CSVENRGGGNEQFF
TGCAGCGTTGAAAACCGGGGGGGAGGAAATGAGCAGTTCTTC
>13|TRBV5-1|.|.|TRBJ2-7
CASSLYTSNEQYF
TGCGCCAGCAGCTTGTACACCTCCAACGAGCAGTACTTC
>15|TRBV4-1|.|TRBD1|TRBJ2-3
CASSPWDSFTDTQYF
TGCGCCAGCAGCCCCTGGGACAGTTTCACAGATACGCAGTATTTT